Presented here are 18 T cell receptor beta chains from one specimen sequenced in a study of T cell responses to AZD1222 COVID-19 vaccine (dated by TCRdb to about 2021). Library generation was performed with the immunoSEQ multiplex PCR assay. TCRdb retrieved this table from immuneACCESS and kept in-frame rearrangements only. Not all clones are present; in checked studies, unresolved V genes account for under half, and no reason is known for the remainder. This sample comprises 90,000 to 120,000 clones, under 95% of them detected only once. In total, the top ten clones hold around 20% of the sample. Taken with the paper, the label for time point translates to: baseline before first vaccination. This specimen was peripheral blood, taken on day 0 of AZD1222 vaccination. The receptors were sampled from an adult in good health.

The chain recombines TRBV10-3 with TRBJ1-4; TRBD1 agrees at 8 bases. The CDR3 sequence is 15 residues long. After removal of 0 bases from V and 7 bases from J, the junction contained 4 bases not matched to a gene. CDR1 is ENHRY, CDR2 SYGVKD, per germline. CDR3 sequence: CAISESRGLGEKLFF. The DNA for the CDR3 is TGTGCCATCAGTGAGTCCAGGGGGCTGGGTGAAAAACTGTTTTTT.

V is TRBV7-9 and J is TRBJ1-5; 7 bases agree with TRBD1. The CDR3 is 16 amino acids. The junction had 10 bases not matched to a gene; V was cut back by 7 bases and J by 1 base. Looked up from germline, CDR1 is SEHNR and CDR2 is FQNEAQ (reference sequence). The CDR3, as DNA: TGTGCCAGCACAGGGACAACACAGGGGAGCAATCAGCCCCAGCATTTT. Translated, it gives CASTGTTQGSNQPQHF.

The chain uses TRBV21-1 and TRBJ2-7; the DNA was not used to check the table's D call, TRBD2. TRBV21-1 is a pseudogene segment. The CDR3 consists of 15 residues. The CDR3 spells CASSKGLAGGGEQYF. CDR3 DNA: TGTGCCAGCAGCAAAGGTCTAGCGGGGGGCGGCGAGCAGTACTTC.

The J gene is TRBJ2-5, the V gene TRBV3-1 (or the pseudogene TRBV3-2); 7 bases align to TRBD2. J was trimmed by 7 bases and V by 11 bases; bases with no gene match: 13. Germline values: CDR1 LGHDT, CDR2 YNNKEL (reference sequence). The CDR3 length is 13 residues. The CDR3 protein is CAFSIGGTRTQYF. Here the CDR3 DNA reads TGTGCCTTTTCTATCGGGGGGACCAGGACCCAGTACTTC.

This clone has a single count. The rearrangement joins TRBV9 to TRBJ1-1; D perhaps matches TRBD1 (5 bases). The CDR3 contains 14 residues. V was shortened by 0 bases and J by 4 bases, with 10 bases between the two germline ends. Germline loops: CDR1 SGDLS, CDR2 YYNGEE. In DNA, the CDR3 is TGTGCCAGCAGCGTAGCGGGGGGGGGCACTGAAGCTTTCTTT. As protein: CASSVAGGGTEAFF.

This chain uses TRBV21-1 with TRBJ2-7; no DNA check was done on the table's D call, TRBD1. TRBV21-1 is a pseudogene segment. The CDR3 contains 18 residues. The CDR3 nucleotides are TGTGCCAGCAGCTTACGGACAGGTGGCCCGCTCGGAACCTACGAGCAGTACTTC. It encodes CASSLRTGGPLGTYEQYF.

V gene TRBV7-9 combines with J gene TRBJ2-7; possible D gene TRBD1, 5 bases. From germline, CDR1 is SEHNR and CDR2 FQNEAQ (reference sequence). CDR3 length: 17 amino acids. Trimming stripped 4 bases from V and 0 bases from J, with 19 bases between. Written as DNA, the CDR3 is TGTGCCAGCAGCTCCGCAGGGTTTGGGGCTGGCTCCTACGAGCAGTACTTC. This translates into CASSSAGFGAGSYEQYF.

This clone was recorded only once. V gene TRBV3-1 (or the pseudogene TRBV3-2) combines with J gene TRBJ2-2, with 7 bases aligning to TRBD2. This CDR3 region has 16 residues. Germline V gene data show CDR1 as LGHDT and CDR2 as YNNKEL (reference sequence). Losses at the gene ends were 2 bases for V and 7 bases for J; bases not matched to a gene: 10. This CDR3 is CASSQFPAGTGGELFF. The CDR3 DNA is TGTGCCAGCAGCCAATTCCCAGCGGGGACGGGCGGGGAGCTGTTTTTT.

This rearrangement joins TRBV7-8 to TRBJ2-7; possible D gene TRBD1, 5 bases. The V and J ends lost 1 base and 2 bases respectively, with 15 bases between them. CDR3 length equals 16 residues. Germline-derived CDR1 and CDR2 are SGHVS and FQNEAQ. CDR3 DNA: TGTGCCAGCAGCTTAGGCACGGCAGGGAAACCCTACGAGCAGTACTTC. Amino acid sequence: CASSLGTAGKPYEQYF.

This clone has only a few counts. The V and J genes are TRBV28 and TRBJ2-5; weak D call: TRBD2 (6 bases). This CDR3 has 12 amino acids. Germline assignment: CDR1 MDHEN and CDR2 SYDVKM. Trimming took 6 bases from V and 7 from J, leaving 12 bases between them. The CDR3 coding sequence is TGTGCCAGCAGGTCCGGGAGCGGGACCCAGTACTTC. It encodes CASRSGSGTQYF.

The chain links TRBV3-1 (or the pseudogene TRBV3-2) to TRBJ2-3, with 8 nucleotides matching TRBD1. Germline CDR1 LGHDT, CDR2 YNNKEL (reference sequence). J was trimmed by 2 bases and V by 7 bases; bases with no gene match: 8. The CDR3 contains 15 residues. The CDR3 protein is CASIPRGQDTDTQYF. The CDR3 DNA reads TGTGCCAGCATCCCTCGGGGACAGGACACAGATACGCAGTATTTT.

This chain links TRBV7-2 with TRBJ2-1; possibly TRBD2 for D (7 bases). The germline V gene has CDR1 SGHTA and CDR2 FQGNSA. Trimming stripped 3 bases from V and 8 bases from J, with 17 bases between. The CDR3 is 15 residues long. This CDR3 reads CASSFGGGPLYEQFF. The DNA of the CDR3 is TGTGCCAGCAGCTTCGGCGGGGGCCCCTTGTATGAGCAGTTCTTC. Supplemented by reference TRBV7-2 and TRBJ2-1, the full variable domain reads GAGVSQSPSNKVTEKGKDVELRCDPISGHTALYWYRQSLGQGLEFLIYFQGNSAPDKSGLPSDRFSAERTGGSVSTLTIQRTQQEDSAVYLCASSFGGGPLYEQFFGPGTRLTVL.

The V gene is TRBV10-3, the J gene TRBJ1-2, with a weak D call TRBD1 (5 bases). The germline V gene encodes CDR1 ENHRY and CDR2 SYGVKD. CDR3 size: 13 residues. V was shortened by 8 bases and J by 4 bases, with 14 bases between the two germline ends. CDR3 in amino acids: CAIEGETRYGYTF. DNA for the CDR3: TGTGCCATCGAAGGGGAAACCCGCTATGGCTACACCTTC.

V is TRBV5-5 and J is TRBJ2-7; D unclear. Germline V gene sequence: CDR1 SGHKS, CDR2 YYEKEE (reference sequence). Trimming removed 1 base at V and 2 bases at J, with 13 bases between. The CDR3 sequence is 15 residues long. This CDR3 reads CASSLFQVAAYEQYF. CDR3 DNA: TGTGCCAGCAGCTTGTTCCAGGTCGCAGCCTACGAGCAGTACTTC.

The chain combines TRBV5-1 with TRBJ1-3, with unresolved D. Trimming stripped 0 bases from V and 0 bases from J, with 7 bases between. The germline gives CDR1 SGHRS, CDR2 YFSETQ. This CDR3 has 15 amino acids. This chain's CDR3 is CASSLAAVSGNTIYF. The CDR3, as DNA: TGCGCCAGCAGCTTGGCGGCAGTCTCTGGAAACACCATATATTTT.

The chain links TRBV5-6 to TRBJ2-2; no clear D. The length of the CDR3 is 15 residues. The V end was cut by 2 bases, the J end by 4 bases, with 12 bases between. From germline, CDR1 is SGHDT and CDR2 YYEEEE. CDR3 sequence reads: CASSFDSTITGELFF. The CDR3 DNA follows: TGTGCCAGCAGCTTCGACTCGACGATCACCGGGGAGCTGTTTTTT.

The chain is built from TRBV5-1 and TRBJ2-7; 8 bases are a match to TRBD2. Unmatched junction bases numbered 4, after V lost 4 bases and J lost 1 base. The CDR3 totals 14 residues. The germline V gene has CDR1 SGHRS and CDR2 YFSETQ. CDR3 amino acids: CASSRGGQSYEQYF. As DNA, the CDR3 is TGCGCCAGCAGCCGCGGGGGGCAATCCTACGAGCAGTACTTC.

This sequence joins TRBV24-1 and TRBJ2-1; D not certain. Between the trimmed V and J ends, which lost 7 bases and 7 bases, there was a span of 13 bases. The CDR3 has 13 amino acids. Germline CDR1 reads KGHDR; CDR2 reads SFDVKD. CDR3 in DNA: TGTGCCACCAGCATGGACGCCTCAAATGAGCAGTTCTTC. This codes for CATSMDASNEQFF.